The entry that follows covers one TCR beta chain sequence. Its antigen remains unknown. With a J-beta primer mix and a sample-barcoded 5' primer, a second PCR ran about 6 to 11 cycles. TCRdb passed the 5' RACE reads through MiXCR, listing each CDR3 protein once. The sample yields about 800,000 distinct CDR3 sequences, around 25% seen once. Trimming left V 2 bases short and J 0 bases short, with 12 bases between. This CDR3 comprises 16 residues. CDR1 and CDR2 from the germline V gene are MNHNY and SVGAGI (reference sequence). The sample originates from a study of blood T cells in healthy people across ages. General study points: Changes in expanded clonotypes were possibly confounded, as the CMV status of donors was unknown.

These same records also appear under a second study, on T cells of mothers and their children. As reported in that work: Each child contributed several million TCR beta CDR3 reads, while each mother contributed over 9.5 million. Thymic selection, a shaping force on TCR recombination output, acts similarly in related and unrelated pairs. Related pairs of mothers and children showed slightly higher, non-significant overlap versus unrelated pairs.

This TCR was recovered from a boy aged 10-17 years in good health. Sequencing was done on a sample of blood. The rearrangement joins TRBV6-6 to TRBJ2-3; either TRBD1 or TRBD2 may supply D (5 bases each). CDR3 bases: TGTGCCAGCAGTTACGAGGGATGGGGGAGCACAGATACGCAGTATTTT. This sequence encodes CASSYEGWGSTDTQYF.